This entry is about one T cell receptor (beta chain). The data are from a study of T cell responses to AZD1222 COVID-19 vaccine. The V end was cut by 1 base, the J end by 0 bases, with 4 bases between. The CDR3 spans 15 residues. Germline V CDR1 and CDR2: LGHDT, YNNKEL (reference sequence). Generated by immunoSEQ multiplex PCR, the TCRdb table keeps only in-frame clones and is missing some. The sample consists of 120,000 or so clones, around 85% of them appearing once. The sequencing here drew on peripheral blood, taken on day 0 of AZD1222 vaccination. This TCR was recovered from an adult in good health. The chain uses TRBV3-1 (or the pseudogene TRBV3-2) and TRBJ1-6; D uncertain. CDR3 loop: CASSQVDSYNSPLHF. Here the CDR3 DNA reads TGTGCCAGCAGCCAAGTTGACTCCTATAATTCACCCCTCCACTTT.